The text below deals with one T cell receptor (beta chain). What it binds is not known. Investigators reverse transcribed all isolated RNA, so they sequenced expressed TCRB transcripts. Assay used: immunoSEQ multiplex PCR; TCRdb lists only in-frame clones, some missing. The sample contains 40,000 or so clones, over 60% of which appear only once. The data originate from a study of beta chain features in type 1 diabetes. The trim removed 1 base at V and 11 bases at J, leaving 8 bases unmatched. CDR1 and CDR2 from the germline V gene are LGHNA and YSLEER. The CDR3 loop spans 15 amino acids. General observations from the study: Shorter TCRB CDR3s, moderately but significantly so, marked every one of the four CD4+ subsets in Type 1 diabetes patients.

J is TRBJ1-4 and V is TRBV4-3, with 9 bases aligning to TRBD1. Sequenced material: Tregs from blood. This receptor was identified in a woman aged 18-29 years with type 1 diabetes. This chain's CDR3 is CASSQGDRVLEKLFF. The DNA for the CDR3 is TGCGCCAGCAGCCAAGGGGACAGGGTTCTTGAGAAACTGTTTTTT.